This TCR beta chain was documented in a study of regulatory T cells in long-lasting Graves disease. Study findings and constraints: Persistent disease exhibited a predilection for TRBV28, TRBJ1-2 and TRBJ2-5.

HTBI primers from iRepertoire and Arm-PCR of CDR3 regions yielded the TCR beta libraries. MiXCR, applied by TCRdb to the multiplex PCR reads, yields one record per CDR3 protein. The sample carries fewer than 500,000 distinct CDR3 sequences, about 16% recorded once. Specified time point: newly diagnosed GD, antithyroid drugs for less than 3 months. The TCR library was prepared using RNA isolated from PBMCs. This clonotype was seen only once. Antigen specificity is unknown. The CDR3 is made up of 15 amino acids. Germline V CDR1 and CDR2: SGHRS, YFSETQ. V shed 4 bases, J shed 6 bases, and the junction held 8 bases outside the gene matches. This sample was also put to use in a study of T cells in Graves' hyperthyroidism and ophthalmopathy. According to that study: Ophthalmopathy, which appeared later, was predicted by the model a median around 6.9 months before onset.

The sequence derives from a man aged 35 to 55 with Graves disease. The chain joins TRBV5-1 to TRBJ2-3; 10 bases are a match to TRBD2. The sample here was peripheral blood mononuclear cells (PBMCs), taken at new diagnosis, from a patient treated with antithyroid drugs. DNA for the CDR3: TGCGCCAGCAGCCCCGAGCGGGAGGGCCATGATACGCAGTATTTT. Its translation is CASSPEREGHDTQYF.